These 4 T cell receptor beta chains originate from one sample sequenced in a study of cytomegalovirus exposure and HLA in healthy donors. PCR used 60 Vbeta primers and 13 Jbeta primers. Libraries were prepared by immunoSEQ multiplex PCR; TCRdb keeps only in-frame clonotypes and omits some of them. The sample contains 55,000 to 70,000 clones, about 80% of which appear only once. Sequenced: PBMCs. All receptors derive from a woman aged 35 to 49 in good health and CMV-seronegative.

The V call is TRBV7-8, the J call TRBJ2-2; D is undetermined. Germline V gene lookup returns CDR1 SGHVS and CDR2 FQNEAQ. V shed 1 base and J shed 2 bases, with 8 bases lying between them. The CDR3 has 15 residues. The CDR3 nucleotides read TGTGCCAGCAGCTTAGGGAGCCCTAACACCGGGGAGCTGTTTTTT. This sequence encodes CASSLGSPNTGELFF.

CDR3 region: CASSPLVGRESEYNEQFF. For the CDR3, the DNA is TGTGCCAGCTCACCACTCGTGGGCAGGGAATCTGAATACAATGAGCAGTTCTTC. The chain is built from TRBV18 and TRBJ2-1, with D tentatively TRBD1 (5 bases). CDR3 size: 18 residues. Germline CDR1 reads KGHSH; CDR2 reads LQKENI. V lost 1 base, J lost 4 bases, and 20 bases lay in between.

In DNA form, the CDR3 reads TGTGCCAGCAGCGCGACAGGGGAGGCCGGGGAGCTGTTTTTT. Its translation: CASSATGEAGELFF. The genes are TRBV7-3 and TRBJ2-2, with 8 bases identical to TRBD1. Germline V CDR1 and CDR2: SGHTA, FQGTGA. The CDR3 covers 14 residues. The V segment lost 5 bases and the J segment 6 bases; nucleotides outside the gene matches: 5.

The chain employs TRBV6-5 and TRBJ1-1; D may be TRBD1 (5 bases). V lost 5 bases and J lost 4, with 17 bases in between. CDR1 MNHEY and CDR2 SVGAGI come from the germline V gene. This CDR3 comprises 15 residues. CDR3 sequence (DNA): TGTGCCAGCAGTCCCACTCCCGGGGGAGGCACTGAAGCTTTCTTT. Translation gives CASSPTPGGGTEAFF.